This T cell receptor beta chain was obtained from a study of blood T cells in healthy people across ages. For this clonotype: Its target is unknown.

Study results and caveats: The study found TCR beta diversity correlated strongly with naive T cell percentage. Higher diversity and more naive CD4+ cells were features of long-lived donors, compared to aged donors.

Sample-barcoded 5' priming and a J-beta primer mix drove a second PCR of 7 to 11 cycles. In TCRdb, the 5' RACE reads were re-called with MiXCR into one record per CDR3 protein. The sample holds hundreds of thousands of distinct CDR3 sequences, roughly 20% seen once. Trimming stripped 2 bases from V and 0 bases from J, with 17 bases between. This CDR3 has 18 amino acids. The germline V gene encodes CDR1 MNHEY and CDR2 SMNVEV (reference sequence). The study drew donors from healthy Caucasian individuals in Russia aged about 6 to 95. Samples each yielded at least 6 micrograms of total RNA. This TCR was recovered from a man between 70 and 80 years old in good health. The gene calls are TRBV27 and TRBJ1-5, with unresolved D. Sample: blood. CDR3 amino acids: CASSLRAGAPDSNQPQHF. The CDR3 bases are TGTGCCAGCAGTTTACGGGCAGGAGCCCCGGATAGCAATCAGCCCCAGCATTTT.